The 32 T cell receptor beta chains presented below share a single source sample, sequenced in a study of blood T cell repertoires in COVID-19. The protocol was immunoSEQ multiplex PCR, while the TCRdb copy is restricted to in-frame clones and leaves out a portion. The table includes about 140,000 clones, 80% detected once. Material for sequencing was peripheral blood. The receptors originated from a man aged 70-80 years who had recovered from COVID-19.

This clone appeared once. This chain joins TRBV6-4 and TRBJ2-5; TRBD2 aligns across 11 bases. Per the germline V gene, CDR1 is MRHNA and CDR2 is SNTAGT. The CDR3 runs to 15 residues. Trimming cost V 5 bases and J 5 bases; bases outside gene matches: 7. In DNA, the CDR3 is TGTGCCAGCAGTCCAGGACTAGCGGGTGGGGAGACCCAGTACTTC. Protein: CASSPGLAGGETQYF.

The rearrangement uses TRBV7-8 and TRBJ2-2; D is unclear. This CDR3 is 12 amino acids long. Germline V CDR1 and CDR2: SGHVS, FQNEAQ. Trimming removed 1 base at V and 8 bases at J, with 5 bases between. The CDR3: CASSLGRGELFF. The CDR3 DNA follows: TGTGCCAGCAGCTTAGGCCGGGGGGAGCTGTTTTTT.

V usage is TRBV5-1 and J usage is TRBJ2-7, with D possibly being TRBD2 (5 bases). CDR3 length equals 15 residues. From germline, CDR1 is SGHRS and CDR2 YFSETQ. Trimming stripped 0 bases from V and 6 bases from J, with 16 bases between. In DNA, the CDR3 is TGCGCCAGCAGCTTGGGTCTAGCAGGTTTGAGCGAGCAGTACTTC. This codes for CASSLGLAGLSEQYF.

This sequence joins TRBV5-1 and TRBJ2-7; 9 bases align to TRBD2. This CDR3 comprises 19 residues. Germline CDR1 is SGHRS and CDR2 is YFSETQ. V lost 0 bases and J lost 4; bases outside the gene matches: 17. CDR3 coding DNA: TGCGCCAGCAGCTTGGAGAGGGCTAGCGGGAAGAGCGGGGGTTACGAGCAGTACTTC. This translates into CASSLERASGKSGGYEQYF. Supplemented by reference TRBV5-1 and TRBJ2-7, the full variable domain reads KAGVTQTPRYLIKTRGQQVTLSCSPISGHRSVSWYQQTPGQGLQFLFEYFSETQRNKGNFPGRFSGRQFSNSRSEMNVSTLELGDSALYLCASSLERASGKSGGYEQYFGPGTRLTVT.

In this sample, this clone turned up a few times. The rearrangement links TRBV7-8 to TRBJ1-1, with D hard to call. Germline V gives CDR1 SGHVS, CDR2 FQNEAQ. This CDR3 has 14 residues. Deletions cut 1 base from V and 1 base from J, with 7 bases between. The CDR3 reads CASSLGPGNTEAFF. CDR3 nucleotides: TGTGCCAGCAGCTTAGGCCCGGGGAACACTGAAGCTTTCTTT. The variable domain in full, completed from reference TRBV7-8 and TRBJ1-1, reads GAGVSQSPRYKVAKRGQDVALRCDPISGHVSLFWYQQALGQGPEFLTYFQNEAQLDKSGLPSDRFFAERPEGSVSTLKIQRTQQEDSAVYLCASSLGPGNTEAFFGQGTRLTVV.

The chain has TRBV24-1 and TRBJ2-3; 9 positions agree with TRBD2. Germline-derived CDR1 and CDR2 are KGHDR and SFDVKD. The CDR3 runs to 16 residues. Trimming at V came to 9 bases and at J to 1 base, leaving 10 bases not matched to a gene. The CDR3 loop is CATPRKREVGTDTQYF. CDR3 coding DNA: TGTGCCACCCCCAGGAAGCGGGAGGTCGGCACAGATACGCAGTATTTT.

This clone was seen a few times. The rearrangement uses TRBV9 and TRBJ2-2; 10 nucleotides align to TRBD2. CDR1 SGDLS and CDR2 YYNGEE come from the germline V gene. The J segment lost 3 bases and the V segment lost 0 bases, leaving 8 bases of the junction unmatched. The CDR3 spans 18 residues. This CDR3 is CASSVALAGEVDTGELFF. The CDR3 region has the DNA TGTGCCAGCAGCGTAGCGCTAGCGGGAGAAGTTGACACCGGGGAGCTGTTTTTT.

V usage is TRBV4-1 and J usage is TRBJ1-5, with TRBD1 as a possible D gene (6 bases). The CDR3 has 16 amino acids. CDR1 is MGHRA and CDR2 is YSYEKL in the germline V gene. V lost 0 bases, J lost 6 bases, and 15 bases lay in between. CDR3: CASSQDITQQGQPQHF. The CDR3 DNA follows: TGCGCCAGCAGCCAAGACATTACTCAACAGGGTCAGCCCCAGCATTTT.

Here the CDR3 reads CASSVTGGTEAFF. The CDR3 nucleotides are TGTGCCAGCAGCGTGACAGGGGGCACTGAAGCTTTCTTT. J is TRBJ1-1 and V is TRBV7-9; 9 bases match TRBD1. The ends lost 5 bases at V and 4 bases at J; junction bases unmatched: 2. The CDR3 totals 13 residues. The germline V gene has CDR1 SEHNR and CDR2 FQNEAQ (reference sequence).

CDR3 DNA sequence: TGTGCCAGCAGTTTCGGCGGGTTTTATGGCTACACCTTC. This translates into CASSFGGFYGYTF. V and J are TRBV12-3 or TRBV12-4 and TRBJ1-2; D ambiguous. This CDR3 is built from 13 residues. Trimming left V 3 bases short and J 5 bases short, with 10 bases between.

This chain's CDR3 is CASSAEPGQGTEAFF. The CDR3 bases are TGTGCCAGCAGCGCCGAACCGGGACAGGGGACTGAAGCTTTCTTT. This rearrangement joins TRBV9 to TRBJ1-1; 10 nucleotides match TRBD1. The J segment lost 5 bases and the V segment lost 3 bases, leaving 7 bases of the junction unmatched. CDR3 length equals 15 residues. Germline V gene data show CDR1 as SGDLS and CDR2 as YYNGEE.

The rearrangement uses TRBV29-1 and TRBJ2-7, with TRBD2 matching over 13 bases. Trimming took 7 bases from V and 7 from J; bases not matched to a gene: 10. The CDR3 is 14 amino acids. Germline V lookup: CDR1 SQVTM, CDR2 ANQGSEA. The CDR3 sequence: CSGILAGGPEEQYF. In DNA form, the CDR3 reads TGCAGCGGCATACTAGCGGGAGGGCCGGAGGAGCAGTACTTC.

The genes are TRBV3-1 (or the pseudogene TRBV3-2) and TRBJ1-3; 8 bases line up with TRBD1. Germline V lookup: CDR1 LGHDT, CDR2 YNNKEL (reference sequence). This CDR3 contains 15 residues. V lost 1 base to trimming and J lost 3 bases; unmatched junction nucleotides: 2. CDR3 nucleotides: TGTGCCAGCAGCCAAGGGGGACAGGTTGGAAACACCATATATTTT. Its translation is CASSQGGQVGNTIYF.

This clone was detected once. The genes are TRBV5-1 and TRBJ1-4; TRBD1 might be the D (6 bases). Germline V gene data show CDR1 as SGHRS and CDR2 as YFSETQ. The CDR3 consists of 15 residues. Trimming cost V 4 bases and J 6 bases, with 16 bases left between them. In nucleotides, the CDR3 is TGCGCCAGCAGCCAGGACTGGGGGCGGGATGAAAAACTGTTTTTT. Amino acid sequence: CASSQDWGRDEKLFF.

DNA of the CDR3: TGTGCCAGCAGCTTAGAAGGCCAGGCCTACGAGCAGTACTTC. Residues: CASSLEGQAYEQYF. This rearrangement joins TRBV7-9 to TRBJ2-7; no clear D. Germline V gene sequence: CDR1 SEHNR, CDR2 FQNEAQ (reference sequence). V was clipped by 1 base and J by 2 bases, with 9 bases between them. CDR3 length: 14 residues.

The DNA for the CDR3 is TGCGCCAGCAGTGAGCCCGAAAGCGCTGGGAGGTACTTC. It is translated as CASSEPESAGRYF. The chain employs TRBV10-2 and TRBJ2-7; D perhaps matches TRBD2 (5 bases). The germline V and J ends were trimmed by 2 bases and 12 bases, with 17 bases remaining between them. Germline CDR1 and CDR2: WSHSY and SAAADI. There are 13 residues in the CDR3.

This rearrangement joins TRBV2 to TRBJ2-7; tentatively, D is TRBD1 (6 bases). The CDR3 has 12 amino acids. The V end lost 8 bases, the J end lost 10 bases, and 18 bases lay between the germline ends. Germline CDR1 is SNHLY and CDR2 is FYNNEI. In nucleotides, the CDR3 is TGTGCCAGCTCTGTGACAGGCCTAGTTCAGTACTTC. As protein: CASSVTGLVQYF.

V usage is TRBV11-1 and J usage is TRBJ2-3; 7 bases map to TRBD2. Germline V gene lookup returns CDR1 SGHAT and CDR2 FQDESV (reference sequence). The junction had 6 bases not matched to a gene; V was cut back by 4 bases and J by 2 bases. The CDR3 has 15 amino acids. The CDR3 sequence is CASSWSAGYTDTQYF. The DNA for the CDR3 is TGTGCCAGCAGCTGGTCAGCGGGGTACACAGATACGCAGTATTTT.

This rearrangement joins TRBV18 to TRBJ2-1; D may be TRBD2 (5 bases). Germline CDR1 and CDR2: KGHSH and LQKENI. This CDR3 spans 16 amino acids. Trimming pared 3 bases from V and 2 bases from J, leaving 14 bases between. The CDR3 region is CASSPFLADAYNEQFF. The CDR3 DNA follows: TGTGCCAGCTCACCGTTCCTAGCTGATGCCTACAATGAGCAGTTCTTC.

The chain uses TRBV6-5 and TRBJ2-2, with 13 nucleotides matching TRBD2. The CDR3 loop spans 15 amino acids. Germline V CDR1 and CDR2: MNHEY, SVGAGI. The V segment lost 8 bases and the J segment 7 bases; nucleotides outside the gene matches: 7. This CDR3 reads CASPPGLAGFGELFF. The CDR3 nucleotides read TGTGCCAGCCCCCCGGGACTAGCGGGATTCGGGGAGCTGTTTTTT.

DNA for the CDR3: TGTGCCAGTAGCGATACAGGGCCTAATCAGCCCCAGCATTTT. It encodes CASSDTGPNQPQHF. This rearrangement joins TRBV19 to TRBJ1-5, with D possibly being TRBD1 (6 bases). Germline V lookup: CDR1 LNHDA, CDR2 SQIVND (reference sequence). V dropped 6 bases and J dropped 4 bases, with 13 bases sitting between them. The CDR3 is 14 residues long.

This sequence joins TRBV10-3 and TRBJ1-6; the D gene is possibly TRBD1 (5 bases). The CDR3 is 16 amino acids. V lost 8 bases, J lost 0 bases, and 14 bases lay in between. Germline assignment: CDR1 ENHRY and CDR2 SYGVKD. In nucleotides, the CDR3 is TGTGCCATCCAAGGGGAACAGAGCTCCTATAATTCACCCCTCCACTTT. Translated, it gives CAIQGEQSSYNSPLHF.

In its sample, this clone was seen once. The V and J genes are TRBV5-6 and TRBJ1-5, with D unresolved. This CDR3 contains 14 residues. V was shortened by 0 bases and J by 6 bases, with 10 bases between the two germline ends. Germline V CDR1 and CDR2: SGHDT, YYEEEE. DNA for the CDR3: TGTGCCAGCAGCTTGGGAAGCTACGGTCAGCCCCAGCATTTT. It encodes CASSLGSYGQPQHF.

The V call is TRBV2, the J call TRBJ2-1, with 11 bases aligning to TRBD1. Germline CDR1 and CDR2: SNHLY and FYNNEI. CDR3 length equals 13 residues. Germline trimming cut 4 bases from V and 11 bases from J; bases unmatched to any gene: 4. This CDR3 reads CASSAGTGGKQFF. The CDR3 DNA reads TGTGCCAGCAGTGCCGGGACAGGGGGAAAGCAGTTCTTC.

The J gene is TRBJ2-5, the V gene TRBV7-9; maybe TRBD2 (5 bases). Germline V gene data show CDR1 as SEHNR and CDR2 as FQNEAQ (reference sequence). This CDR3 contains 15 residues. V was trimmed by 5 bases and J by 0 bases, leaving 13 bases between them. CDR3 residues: CASSLGVGNQETQYF. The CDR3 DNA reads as TGTGCCAGCAGCCTCGGGGTGGGGAACCAAGAGACCCAGTACTTC.

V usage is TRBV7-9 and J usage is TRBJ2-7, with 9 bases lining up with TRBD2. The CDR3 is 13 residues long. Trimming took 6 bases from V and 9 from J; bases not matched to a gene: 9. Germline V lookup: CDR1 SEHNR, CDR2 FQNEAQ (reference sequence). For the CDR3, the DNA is TGTGCCAGCAGTCCCAGGACTAGCGCACGGCAGTACTTC. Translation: CASSPRTSARQYF.

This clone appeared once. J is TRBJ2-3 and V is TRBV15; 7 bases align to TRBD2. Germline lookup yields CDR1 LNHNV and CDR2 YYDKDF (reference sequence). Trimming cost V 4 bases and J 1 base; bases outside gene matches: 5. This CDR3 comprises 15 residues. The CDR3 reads CATSTAGEGTDTQYF. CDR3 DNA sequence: TGTGCCACCAGCACGGCGGGAGAGGGCACAGATACGCAGTATTTT.

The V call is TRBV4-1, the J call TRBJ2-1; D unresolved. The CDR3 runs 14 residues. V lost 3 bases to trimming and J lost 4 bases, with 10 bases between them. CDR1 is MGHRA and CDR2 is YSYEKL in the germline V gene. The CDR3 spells CASSHPVTYNEQFF. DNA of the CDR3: TGCGCCAGCAGCCACCCCGTGACTTACAATGAGCAGTTCTTC.

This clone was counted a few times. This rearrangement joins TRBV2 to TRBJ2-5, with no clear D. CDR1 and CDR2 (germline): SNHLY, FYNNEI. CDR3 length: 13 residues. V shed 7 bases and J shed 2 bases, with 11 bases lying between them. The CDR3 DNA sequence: TGTGCCAGCAACGGCGGAACTCAAGAGACCCAGTACTTC. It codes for CASNGGTQETQYF.

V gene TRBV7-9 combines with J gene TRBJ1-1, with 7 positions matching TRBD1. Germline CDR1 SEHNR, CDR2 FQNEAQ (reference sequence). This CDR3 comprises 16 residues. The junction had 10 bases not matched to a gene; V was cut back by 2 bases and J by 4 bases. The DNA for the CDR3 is TGTGCCAGCAGCTTAATCCGGGCAGGGGGGATCACTGAAGCTTTCTTT. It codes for CASSLIRAGGITEAFF.

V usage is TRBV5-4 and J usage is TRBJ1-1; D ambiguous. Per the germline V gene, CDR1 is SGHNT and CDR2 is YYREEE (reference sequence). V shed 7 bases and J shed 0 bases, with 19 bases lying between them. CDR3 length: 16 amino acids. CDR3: CASPGVSAEMNTEAFF. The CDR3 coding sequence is TGTGCCAGCCCGGGTGTTTCTGCGGAGATGAACACTGAAGCTTTCTTT.

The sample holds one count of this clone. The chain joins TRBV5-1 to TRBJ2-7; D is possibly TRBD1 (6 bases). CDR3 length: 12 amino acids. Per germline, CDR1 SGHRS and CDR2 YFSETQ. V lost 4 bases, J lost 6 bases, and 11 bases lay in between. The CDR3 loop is CASSPGTTEQYF. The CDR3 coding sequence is TGCGCCAGCAGCCCCGGGACAACCGAGCAGTACTTC.